The 8 T cell receptor beta chains given below trace back to one sample, sequenced in a study of tumor-infiltrating lymphocytes in primary liver carcinoma. Total RNA amounting to roughly 450 ng was the source from which TCR beta cDNA was made with a constant-region primer. Each TCR beta library was derived from three nested multiplex PCR rounds that employed slightly modified ARM-PCR. A C-beta reverse primer was combined with TRBV1-TRBV30 forward primers in the first two PCR rounds, and each round had about 10 cycles. A single record per CDR3 protein comes from TCRdb applying MiXCR to the multiplex PCR reads. The table lists about 99,000 distinct CDR3 sequences, roughly 69% of them singletons. For each extraction, RNA and DNA were obtained together from about 21-30 mg of unsorted bulk tissue. Material: liver tumor tissue from sampling region 5. Subset meaning: tumor region T5, tumor centre. These receptors came from a woman aged 55-69 years with primary liver carcinoma and hepatitis B virus infection.

The chain couples TRBV7-9 to TRBJ1-6; D is uncertain. The CDR3 covers 14 residues. The germline gives CDR1 SEHNR, CDR2 FQNEAQ (reference sequence). V shed 5 bases and J shed 7 bases, with 12 bases lying between them. CDR3 sequence: CASSRGILNSPLHF. CDR3 coding DNA: TGTGCCAGCAGCCGCGGGATTCTAAATTCACCCCTCCACTTT.

In this sample, this clonotype turned up many times. The chain is built from TRBV5-1 and TRBJ1-5, with D unresolved. The CDR3 sequence is 15 residues long. Germline CDR1 and CDR2: SGHRS and YFSETQ. V gave up 1 base and J gave up 0 bases, with 8 bases separating them. In DNA form, the CDR3 reads TGCGCCAGCAGCTTGTACGGGGATAGCAATCAGCCCCAGCATTTT. Protein: CASSLYGDSNQPQHF. The full variable domain, with the rest looked up from reference TRBV5-1 and TRBJ1-5, is KAGVTQTPRYLIKTRGQQVTLSCSPISGHRSVSWYQQTPGQGLQFLFEYFSETQRNKGNFPGRFSGRQFSNSRSEMNVSTLELGDSALYLCASSLYGDSNQPQHFGDGTRLSIL.

This clonotype was seen a few times. A much larger clone differs by one base, so this may be a read error. This chain uses TRBV4-1 with TRBJ1-4; D gene ambiguous. With 1 base removed from V and 17 bases from J, the gap between germline ends came to 17 bases. Germline V gene sequence: CDR1 MGHRA, CDR2 YSYEKL. The CDR3 runs 13 residues. DNA of the CDR3: TGCGCCAGCAGCCAAGTAACAGCAGCGACCCCATTTTTT. It specifies CASSQVTAATPFF.

In this sample, this clonotype turned up a few times. This may be a read error, as it is one base from a much larger clone. The chain is built from TRBV6-1 and TRBJ2-6; no firm D call. This CDR3 spans 15 amino acids. Per germline, CDR1 MNHNS and CDR2 SASEGT. The ends were cut back, 8 bases at V and 2 bases at J, with 13 bases in the middle. The CDR3 here is CASGMMRTGANVLTF. CDR3 sequence (DNA): TGTGCCAGCGGCATGATGCGAACTGGGGCCAACGTCCTGACTTTC.

The gene calls are TRBV7-8 and TRBJ2-7; tentative D call: TRBD2 (5 bases). Germline CDR1 SGHVS, CDR2 FQNEAQ. CDR3 length: 12 residues. V was trimmed by 5 bases and J by 9 bases, leaving 14 bases between them. The CDR3 sequence is CASSPRYRGQYF. CDR3 DNA: TGTGCCAGCAGCCCCAGGTACCGGGGGCAGTACTTC.

This clonotype appeared a few times. Lacking the conserved final phenylalanine or tryptophan, this CDR3 likely reflects a read error. The rearrangement links TRBV11-1 to TRBJ2-7; 8 nucleotides match TRBD1. Germline CDR1 and CDR2: SGHAT and FQDESV (reference sequence). The CDR3 is 13 residues long. J lost 5 bases, V lost 5 bases, and 5 bases had no gene match. The CDR3 is CASSPRTGNEQYY. Here the CDR3 DNA reads TGTGCCAGCAGCCCAAGGACAGGGAACGAGCAGTACTAC.

Comments on this clonotype: The germline gene is not matched at one end of the junction; a read error may be the cause. The V gene is TRBV5-8, the J gene TRBJ1-2; TRBD1 matches 8 bases. Germline CDR1 SGHTS, CDR2 YDEGEE. CDR3 length: 17 residues. The CDR3 sequence: CASSRRGTGYLNCGYTF. CDR3 nucleotide sequence: TGTGCCAGCAGCCGCCGGGGGACAGGTTATCTTAACTGTGGCTACACCTTC.

This clonotype was recorded at least ten times. The V and J genes are TRBV6-5 and TRBJ1-4; D unresolved. The CDR3 sequence is 14 residues long. The germline CDR1 and CDR2 sequences are MNHEY and SVGAGI. Deletions cut 6 bases from V and 0 bases from J, with 8 bases between. This CDR3 is CASRITATNEKLFF. CDR3 coding DNA: TGTGCCAGCAGGATAACAGCAACTAATGAAAAACTGTTTTTT.